The clone carrying this TCR beta chain has ten or more counts. The target antigen is unknown. Using its own MiXCR run on the 5' RACE reads, TCRdb lists one record per CDR3 protein. In the table there are fewer than 25,000 distinct CDR3 sequences, 10% to 15% of which are singletons. This entry comes from a study of CD8 T cells in ankylosing spondylitis. V was shortened by 3 bases and J by 0 bases, with 8 bases between the two germline ends. The CDR3 is 14 residues long. Looked up from germline, CDR1 is MGHDK and CDR2 is SYGVNS. Study results and caveats: Typical of ankylosing spondylitis blood, it appeared, was a TCR beta motif of eight highly homologous variants. Researchers reportedly found disease-linked clones significantly enriched in matched ankylosing spondylitis synovial fluid.

This chain links TRBV25-1 with TRBJ1-1; possibly TRBD1 for D (6 bases). The clonotype originates from a male donor with ankylosing spondylitis or in good health (not recorded which). The sequencing sample was made of blood. The CDR3, as DNA: TGTGCCAGCAGTGAGACAGGTCTGAACACTGAAGCTTTCTTT. Encoded protein: CASSETGLNTEAFF.